These T cell receptor beta chains were read from a single sample in a study of PD-L1 blockade in urothelial cancer. Some clones are missing from TCRdb's copy, which holds only in-frame ones; the method was immunoSEQ multiplex PCR. The table includes more than 50,000 clones, more than 65% detected once. The sequenced sample was PBMCs, obtained around atezolizumab (anti-PD-L1) treatment. The receptors here all came from a man aged 70 or older with urothelial cancer. Each CDR3 is given with its conserved first and last residue. A D gene is named only where the DNA matches it firmly. Expanded clones get a size class; other rows say once, few or many, or leave the size out.

j_call clone_size d_call v_call cdr3_aa cdr3_nt
TRBJ1-4 few - TRBV9 CASSVGGLGEKLFF TGTGCCAGCAGCGTAGGAGGCCTAGGCGAAAAACTGTTTTTT
TRBJ1-2 - TRBD1 TRBV30 CAWSRTGGDYGYTF TGTGCCTGGAGTCGTACAGGGGGTGACTATGGCTACACCTTC
TRBJ2-7 - - TRBV4-1 CASSQGATFLTRDEQYF TGCGCCAGCAGCCAGGGGGCTACGTTTTTGACGCGGGACGAGCAGTACTTC
TRBJ1-5 once - TRBV10-2 CASSESRGNQPQHF TGCGCCAGCAGTGAGTCGAGGGGCAATCAGCCCCAGCATTTT
TRBJ1-2 - TRBD1 TRBV27 CASSLGDRAHGYTF TGTGCCAGCAGTTTGGGGGACAGGGCCCACGGCTACACCTTC
TRBJ2-7 - TRBD2 TRBV6-6 CASAGGYEQYF TGTGCCAGCGCGGGGGGCTACGAGCAGTACTTC
TRBJ1-2 - TRBD1 TRBV19 CASSIGDRGFYGYTF TGTGCCAGTAGTATAGGAGACAGGGGATTCTATGGCTACACCTTC
TRBJ1-2 - TRBD1 TRBV5-4 CASSPRSGGNYGYTF TGTGCCAGCAGCCCTCGGTCAGGGGGGAACTATGGCTACACCTTC
TRBJ1-1 - - TRBV25-1 CASRRGGSTEAFF TGTGCCAGCAGGAGGGGGGGTAGCACTGAAGCTTTCTTT
TRBJ2-7 few - TRBV6-1 CASSEAAYRVGEQYF TGTGCCAGCAGTGAAGCGGCATACAGGGTGGGCGAGCAGTACTTC
TRBJ2-5 - TRBD2 TRBV4-1 CASSQRTSGTQETQYF TGCGCCAGCAGCCAACGGACTAGCGGGACGCAAGAGACCCAGTACTTC